This TCR beta chain originates from a study of blood T cell repertoires in COVID-19. Study as a whole: The origin of the acute and convalescent COVID-19 samples was the United States, Italy and Spain. T cells, B-cell-depleted T cells, or PBMCs supplied cDNA or gDNA.

The V gene's germline CDR1 is SGHAT and CDR2 FQNNGV. Trimming took 5 bases from V and 3 from J, leaving 17 bases between them. This CDR3 is built from 15 residues. Per the original methods: For nucleated cells, counts were estimated from reference gene primer amplification. Using immunoSEQ multiplex PCR, the repertoire was profiled, and TCRdb retains in-frame clones only, with some absent. The DNA gave D and trimming, while V, J and clone size come from that table. The data show some 100,000 clones, 84% seen once. Sequencing was performed on peripheral blood. The chain employs TRBV11-2 and TRBJ2-7; possibly TRBD1 for D (7 bases). The receptor's source is a woman aged 45 to 65 with acute or convalescent COVID-19. CDR3 DNA sequence: TGTGCCAGCAGCCTGGGGGCAGGGGGGCTCTACGAGCAGTACTTC. Translation: CASSLGAGGLYEQYF.